This TCR beta chain was profiled in a study of post-analysis software for immune sequencing data. On this clonotype: The antigen remains unidentified. One junction end disagrees with the germline gene, perhaps due to a read error.

Study results and caveats: In multiple sclerosis, normalized Chao1 diversity was significantly below that of controls. Among 4 or 5 TRBV segments more frequent in patients than controls were TRBV5-6, TRBV5-1 and TRBV20-1.

TCR beta libraries were prepared from cDNA with unique molecular identifiers. TCRdb re-derived calls from the PCR reads in MiXCR, one entry per CDR3 protein. Of fewer than 850,000 distinct CDR3 sequences listed, roughly 46% are singletons. The CDR3 is 14 amino acids. The germline gives CDR1 SGHTA, CDR2 FQGNSA. Sequencing input: blood. This TCR derives from a girl between 10 and 17 years old with multiple sclerosis. V and J are TRBV7-2 and TRBJ1-2; possibly TRBD1 for D (6 bases). The CDR3 DNA follows: TGTGCCAGCAGCTACGTCGGGGGCGGATATGGCCACACCTTC. Its protein product is CASSYVGGGYGHTF.